A selection of T cell receptor beta chains follows, all from one sample in a study of blood T cell repertoires in COVID-19. This table comes from immunoSEQ multiplex PCR, and its TCRdb copy is limited to in-frame clones, with some not included. The table includes over 65,000 clones, around four fifths detected once. The specimen was peripheral blood. Source of these receptors: a man at least 80 years old with active or convalescent COVID-19. Each CDR3 is given with its conserved first and last residue. The D gene is left open where the match is weak. Rows may omit the clone size; those that give it use once, few, many or a size class.

J gene,D gene,clone size,V gene,CDR3 length,CDR3 protein
TRBJ2-5,.,.,TRBV6-2/TRBV6-3,15,CASSYSSGDQETQYF
TRBJ2-2,.,.,TRBV5-8,15,CASTTEQANTGELFF
TRBJ2-2,.,.,TRBV9,13,CASTPGVTGELFF
TRBJ1-1,.,.,TRBV4-1,14,CASSQSLVNTEAFF
TRBJ2-2,.,.,TRBV10-1,14,CASSVLVGTGELFF
TRBJ2-1,.,.,TRBV7-2,13,CASSFQVYNEQFF
TRBJ1-3,.,.,TRBV7-9,15,CASSLPQGSGNTIYF
TRBJ1-3,.,.,TRBV9,15,CASSPGEHSGNTIYF
TRBJ1-5,TRBD1,.,TRBV19,13,CASSRTGGWPQHF
TRBJ2-3,TRBD2,.,TRBV24-1,19,CATSDLKGSGGRAIDTQYF
TRBJ2-1,TRBD2,.,TRBV24-1,17,CATSDSPTSGSGYEQFF
TRBJ1-1,.,.,TRBV9,14,CASSALQGDTEAFF
TRBJ1-4,.,.,TRBV5-5,14,CASSFTGIREKLFF
TRBJ1-1,.,once,TRBV7-2,13,CASSSIMNTEAFF
TRBJ1-2,.,.,TRBV19,15,CASSTTSRVGYGYTF